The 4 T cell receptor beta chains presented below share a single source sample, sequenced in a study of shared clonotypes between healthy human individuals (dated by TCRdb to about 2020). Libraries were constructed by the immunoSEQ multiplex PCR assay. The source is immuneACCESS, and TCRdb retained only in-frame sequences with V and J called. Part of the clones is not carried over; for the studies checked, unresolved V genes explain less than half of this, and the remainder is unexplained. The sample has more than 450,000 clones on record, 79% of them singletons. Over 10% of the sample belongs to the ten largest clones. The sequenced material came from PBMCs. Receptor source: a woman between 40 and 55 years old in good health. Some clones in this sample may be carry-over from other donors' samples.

The chain's CDR3 is CASSPTVENIQYF. DNA for the CDR3: TGTGCCAGCAGTCCGACAGTCGAAAACATTCAGTACTTC. The chain uses TRBV6-6 and TRBJ2-4; TRBD1 is a possible D gene (5 bases). The V and J ends lost 5 bases and 5 bases respectively, with 10 bases between them. The CDR3 is 13 residues long. Germline-derived CDR1 and CDR2 are MNHNY and SVGAGI (reference sequence).

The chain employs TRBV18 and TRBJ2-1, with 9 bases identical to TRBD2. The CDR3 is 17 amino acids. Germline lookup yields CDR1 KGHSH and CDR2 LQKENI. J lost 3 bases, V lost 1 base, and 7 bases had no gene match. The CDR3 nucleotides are TGTGCCAGCTCACCACGGGCTAGCGGGAATAGCTACAATGAGCAGTTCTTC. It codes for CASSPRASGNSYNEQFF. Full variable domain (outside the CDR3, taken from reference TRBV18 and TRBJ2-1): NAGVMQNPRHLVRRRGQEARLRCSPMKGHSHVYWYRQLPEEGLKFMVYLQKENIIDESGMPKERFSAEFPKEGPSILRIQQVVRGDSAAYFCASSPRASGNSYNEQFFGPGTRLTVL.

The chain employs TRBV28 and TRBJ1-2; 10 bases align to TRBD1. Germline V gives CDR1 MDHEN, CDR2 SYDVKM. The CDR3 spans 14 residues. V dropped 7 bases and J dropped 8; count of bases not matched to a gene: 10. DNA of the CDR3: TGTGCCAGCACCGCTGGACAGGGGGTGGGGGGCTACACCTTC. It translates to CASTAGQGVGGYTF.

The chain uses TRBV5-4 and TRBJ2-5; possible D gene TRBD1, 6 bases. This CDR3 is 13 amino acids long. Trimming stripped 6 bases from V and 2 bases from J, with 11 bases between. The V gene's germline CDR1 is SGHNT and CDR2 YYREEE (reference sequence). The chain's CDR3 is CASTTGFQETQYF. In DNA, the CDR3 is TGTGCCAGCACAACAGGGTTTCAAGAGACCCAGTACTTC.